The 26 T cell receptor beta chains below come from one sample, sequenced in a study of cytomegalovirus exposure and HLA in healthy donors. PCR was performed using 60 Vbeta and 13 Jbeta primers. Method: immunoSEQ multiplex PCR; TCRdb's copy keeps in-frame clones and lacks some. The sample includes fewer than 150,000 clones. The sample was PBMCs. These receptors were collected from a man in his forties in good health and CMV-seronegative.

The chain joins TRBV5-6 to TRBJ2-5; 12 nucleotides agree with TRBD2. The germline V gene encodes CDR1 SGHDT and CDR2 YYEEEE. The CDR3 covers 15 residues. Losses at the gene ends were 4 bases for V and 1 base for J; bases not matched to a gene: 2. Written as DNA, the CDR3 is TGTGCCAGCAGCGCGGGACTAGCGGGCCAAGAGACCCAGTACTTC. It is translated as CASSAGLAGQETQYF.

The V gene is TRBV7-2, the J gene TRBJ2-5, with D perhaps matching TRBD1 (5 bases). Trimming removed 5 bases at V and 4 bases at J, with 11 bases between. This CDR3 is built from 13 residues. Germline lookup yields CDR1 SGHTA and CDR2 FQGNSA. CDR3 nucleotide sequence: TGTGCCAGCAGCCATGGGGCGGCAGAGACCCAGTACTTC. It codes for CASSHGAAETQYF. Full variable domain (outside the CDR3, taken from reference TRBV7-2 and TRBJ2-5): GAGVSQSPSNKVTEKGKDVELRCDPISGHTALYWYRQSLGQGLEFLIYFQGNSAPDKSGLPSDRFSAERTGGSVSTLTIQRTQQEDSAVYLCASSHGAAETQYFGPGTRLLVL.

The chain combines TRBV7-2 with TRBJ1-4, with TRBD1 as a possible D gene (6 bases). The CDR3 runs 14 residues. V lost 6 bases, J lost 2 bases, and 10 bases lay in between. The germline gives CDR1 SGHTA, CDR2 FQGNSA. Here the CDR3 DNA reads TGTGCCAGCAGTTTAACAGGGACTAATGAAAAACTGTTTTTT. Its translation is CASSLTGTNEKLFF.

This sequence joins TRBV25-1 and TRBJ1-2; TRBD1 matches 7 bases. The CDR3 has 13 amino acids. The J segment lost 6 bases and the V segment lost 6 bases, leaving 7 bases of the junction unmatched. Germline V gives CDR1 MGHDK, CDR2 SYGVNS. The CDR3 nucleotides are TGTGCCAGCAGAAAACAGGGGTTGCATGGCTACACCTTC. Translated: CASRKQGLHGYTF.

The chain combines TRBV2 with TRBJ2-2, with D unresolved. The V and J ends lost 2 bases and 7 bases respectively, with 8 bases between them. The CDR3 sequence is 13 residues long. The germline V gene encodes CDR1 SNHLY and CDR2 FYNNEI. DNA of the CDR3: TGTGCCAGCAGTGAACTGAGGTTCGGGGAGCTGTTTTTT. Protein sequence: CASSELRFGELFF.

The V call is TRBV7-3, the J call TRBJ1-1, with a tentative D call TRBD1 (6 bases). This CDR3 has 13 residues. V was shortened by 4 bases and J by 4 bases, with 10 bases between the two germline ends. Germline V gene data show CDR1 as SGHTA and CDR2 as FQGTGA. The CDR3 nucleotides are TGTGCCAGCAGCTCTCAGGGGAGCACTGAAGCTTTCTTT. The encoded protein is CASSSQGSTEAFF.

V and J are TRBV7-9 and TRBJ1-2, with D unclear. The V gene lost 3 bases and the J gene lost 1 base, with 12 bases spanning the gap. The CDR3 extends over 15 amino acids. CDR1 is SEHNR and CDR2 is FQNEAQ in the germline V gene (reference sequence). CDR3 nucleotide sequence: TGTGCCAGCAGCTTTTATGGCAGAATTAACTATGGCTACACCTTC. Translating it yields CASSFYGRINYGYTF.

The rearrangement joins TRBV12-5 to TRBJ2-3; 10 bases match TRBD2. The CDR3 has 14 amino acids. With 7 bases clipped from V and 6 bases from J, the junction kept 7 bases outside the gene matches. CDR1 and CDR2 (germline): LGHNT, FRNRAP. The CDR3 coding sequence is TGTGCTAGTGCCGTAGCGGGGGGACCGGATACGCAGTATTTT. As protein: CASAVAGGPDTQYF.

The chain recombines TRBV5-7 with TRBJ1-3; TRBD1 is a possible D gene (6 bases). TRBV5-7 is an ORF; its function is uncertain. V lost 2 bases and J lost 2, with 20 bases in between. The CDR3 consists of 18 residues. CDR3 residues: CASSFSLQGEMAGNTIYF. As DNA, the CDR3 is TGTGCCAGCAGCTTTTCCTTACAGGGAGAGATGGCTGGAAACACCATATATTTT.

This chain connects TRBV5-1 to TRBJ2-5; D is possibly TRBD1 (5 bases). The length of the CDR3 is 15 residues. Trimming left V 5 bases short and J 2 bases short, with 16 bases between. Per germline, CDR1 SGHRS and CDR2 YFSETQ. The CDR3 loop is CASRSSGFTQETQYF. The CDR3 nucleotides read TGCGCCAGCAGATCCTCAGGGTTCACGCAAGAGACCCAGTACTTC.

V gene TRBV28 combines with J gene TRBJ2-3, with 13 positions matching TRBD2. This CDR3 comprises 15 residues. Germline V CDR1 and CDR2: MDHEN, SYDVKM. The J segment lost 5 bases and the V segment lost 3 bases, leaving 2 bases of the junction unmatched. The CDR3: CASSFTSGGGDTQYF. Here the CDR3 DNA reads TGTGCCAGCAGTTTCACTAGCGGGGGGGGAGATACGCAGTATTTT.

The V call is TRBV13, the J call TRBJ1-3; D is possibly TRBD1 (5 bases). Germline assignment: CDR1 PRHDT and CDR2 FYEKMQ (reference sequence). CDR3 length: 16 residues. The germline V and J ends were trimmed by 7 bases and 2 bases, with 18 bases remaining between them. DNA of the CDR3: TGTGCCAGCACCGACCGAAACAGGTTGACTGGAAACACCATATATTTT. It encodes CASTDRNRLTGNTIYF. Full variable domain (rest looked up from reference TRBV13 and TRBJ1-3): AAGVIQSPRHLIKEKRETATLKCYPIPRHDTVYWYQQGPGQDPQFLISFYEKMQSDKGSIPDRFSAQQFSDYHSELNMSSLELGDSALYFCASTDRNRLTGNTIYFGEGSWLTVV.

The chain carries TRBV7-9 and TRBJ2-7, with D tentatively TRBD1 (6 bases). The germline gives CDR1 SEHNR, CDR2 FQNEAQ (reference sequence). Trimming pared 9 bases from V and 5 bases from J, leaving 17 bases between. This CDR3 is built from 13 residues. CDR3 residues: CASGPRAGDEQYF. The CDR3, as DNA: TGTGCCAGTGGCCCCCGGGCAGGGGACGAGCAGTACTTC.

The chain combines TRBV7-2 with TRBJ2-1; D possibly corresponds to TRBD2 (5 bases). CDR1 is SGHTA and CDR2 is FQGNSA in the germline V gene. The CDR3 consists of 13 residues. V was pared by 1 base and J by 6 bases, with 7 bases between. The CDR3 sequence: CASSLGLPNEQFF. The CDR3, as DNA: TGTGCCAGCAGCTTAGGACTACCCAATGAGCAGTTCTTC.

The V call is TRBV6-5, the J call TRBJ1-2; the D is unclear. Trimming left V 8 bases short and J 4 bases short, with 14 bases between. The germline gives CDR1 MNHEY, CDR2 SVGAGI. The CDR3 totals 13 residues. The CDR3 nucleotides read TGTGCCAGCCGTTCCCACGGTCTCTATGGCTACACCTTC. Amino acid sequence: CASRSHGLYGYTF.

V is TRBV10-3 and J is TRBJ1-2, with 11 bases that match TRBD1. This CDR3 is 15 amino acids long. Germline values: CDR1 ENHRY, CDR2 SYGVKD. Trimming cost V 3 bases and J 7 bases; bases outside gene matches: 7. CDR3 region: CAISDSDRGPGGYTF. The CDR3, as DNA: TGTGCCATCAGTGACTCGGACAGGGGGCCTGGTGGCTACACCTTC.

For the CDR3, the DNA is TGTGCCAGCAGCTTAGTAGGGACAGGCGTTTCTAACTATGGCTACACCTTC. It translates to CASSLVGTGVSNYGYTF. V usage is TRBV7-3 and J usage is TRBJ1-2; TRBD1 matches at 8 bases. Trimming removed 2 bases from V and 0 bases from J; junction bases left unmatched: 8. This CDR3 contains 17 residues. The germline gives CDR1 SGHTA, CDR2 FQGTGA. Filled out from reference TRBV7-3 and TRBJ1-2, the complete variable domain reads GAGVSQTPSNKVTEKGKYVELRCDPISGHTALYWYRQSLGQGPEFLIYFQGTGAADDSGLPNDRFFAVRPEGSVSTLKIQRTERGDSAVYLCASSLVGTGVSNYGYTFGSGTRLTVV.

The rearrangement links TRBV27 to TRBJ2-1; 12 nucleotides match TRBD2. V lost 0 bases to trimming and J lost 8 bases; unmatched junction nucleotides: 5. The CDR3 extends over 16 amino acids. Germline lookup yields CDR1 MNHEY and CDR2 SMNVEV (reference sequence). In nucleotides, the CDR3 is TGTGCCAGCAGTTTATCGCTGCTAGCGGGGGGGCATGAGCAGTTCTTC. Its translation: CASSLSLLAGGHEQFF.

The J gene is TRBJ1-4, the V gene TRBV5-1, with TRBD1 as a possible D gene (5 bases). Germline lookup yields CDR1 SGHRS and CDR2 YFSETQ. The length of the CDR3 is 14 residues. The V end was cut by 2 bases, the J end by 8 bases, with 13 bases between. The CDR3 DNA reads TGCGCCAGCAGCTTTGTCGGGGGGGACGAAAAACTGTTTTTT. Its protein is CASSFVGGDEKLFF.

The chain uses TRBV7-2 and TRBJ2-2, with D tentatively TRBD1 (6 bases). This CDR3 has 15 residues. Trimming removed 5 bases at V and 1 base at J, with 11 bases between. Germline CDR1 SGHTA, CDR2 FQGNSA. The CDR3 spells CASSLGQLNTGELFF. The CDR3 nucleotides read TGTGCCAGCAGCCTCGGACAGCTGAACACCGGGGAGCTGTTTTTT. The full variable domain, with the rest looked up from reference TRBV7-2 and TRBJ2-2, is GAGVSQSPSNKVTEKGKDVELRCDPISGHTALYWYRQSLGQGLEFLIYFQGNSAPDKSGLPSDRFSAERTGGSVSTLTIQRTQQEDSAVYLCASSLGQLNTGELFFGEGSRLTVL.

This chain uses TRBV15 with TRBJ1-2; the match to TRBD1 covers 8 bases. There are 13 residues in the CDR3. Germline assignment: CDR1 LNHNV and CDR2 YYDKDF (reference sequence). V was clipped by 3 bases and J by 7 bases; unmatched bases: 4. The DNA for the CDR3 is TGTGCCACCAGCAGCCCCCAGGGGGCTGGCTACACCTTC. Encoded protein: CATSSPQGAGYTF.

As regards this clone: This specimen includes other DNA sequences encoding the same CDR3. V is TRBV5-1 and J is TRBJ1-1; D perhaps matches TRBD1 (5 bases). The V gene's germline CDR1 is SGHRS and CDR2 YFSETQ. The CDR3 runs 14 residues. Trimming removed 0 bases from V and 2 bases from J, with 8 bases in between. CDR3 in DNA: TGCGCCAGCAGCTTGGGGGGGGGAAACACTGAAGCTTTCTTT. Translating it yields CASSLGGGNTEAFF. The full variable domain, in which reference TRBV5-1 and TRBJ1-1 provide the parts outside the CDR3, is KAGVTQTPRYLIKTRGQQVTLSCSPISGHRSVSWYQQTPGQGLQFLFEYFSETQRNKGNFPGRFSGRQFSNSRSEMNVSTLELGDSALYLCASSLGGGNTEAFFGQGTRLTVV.

CDR3 sequence: CASSKGQGAINQPQHF. Written as DNA, the CDR3 is TGTGCCAGCAGTAAGGGACAGGGGGCGATTAATCAGCCCCAGCATTTT. The genes are TRBV2 and TRBJ1-5, with TRBD1 matching over 12 bases. This CDR3 has 16 amino acids. The V gene end was trimmed by 5 bases and the J gene end by 4 bases; junction bases not matched to a gene: 6. The germline CDR1 and CDR2 sequences are SNHLY and FYNNEI.

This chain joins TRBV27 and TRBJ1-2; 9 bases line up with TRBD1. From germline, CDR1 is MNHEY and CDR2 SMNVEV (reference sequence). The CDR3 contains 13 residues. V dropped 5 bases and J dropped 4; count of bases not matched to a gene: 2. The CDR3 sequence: CASSTGGGYGYTF. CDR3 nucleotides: TGTGCCAGCAGTACAGGGGGCGGCTATGGCTACACCTTC.

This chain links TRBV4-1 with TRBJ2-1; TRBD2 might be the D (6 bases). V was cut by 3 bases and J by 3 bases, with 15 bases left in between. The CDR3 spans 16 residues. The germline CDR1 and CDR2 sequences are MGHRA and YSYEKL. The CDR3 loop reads CASSQGGPGVYNEQFF. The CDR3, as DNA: TGCGCCAGCAGCCAGGGAGGACCGGGGGTCTACAATGAGCAGTTCTTC.

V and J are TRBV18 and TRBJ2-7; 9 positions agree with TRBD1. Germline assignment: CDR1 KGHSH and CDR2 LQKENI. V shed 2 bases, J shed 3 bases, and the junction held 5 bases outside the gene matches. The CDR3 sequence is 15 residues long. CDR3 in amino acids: CASSPGGDRVYEQYF. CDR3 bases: TGTGCCAGCTCACCAGGAGGGGACAGGGTCTACGAGCAGTACTTC.